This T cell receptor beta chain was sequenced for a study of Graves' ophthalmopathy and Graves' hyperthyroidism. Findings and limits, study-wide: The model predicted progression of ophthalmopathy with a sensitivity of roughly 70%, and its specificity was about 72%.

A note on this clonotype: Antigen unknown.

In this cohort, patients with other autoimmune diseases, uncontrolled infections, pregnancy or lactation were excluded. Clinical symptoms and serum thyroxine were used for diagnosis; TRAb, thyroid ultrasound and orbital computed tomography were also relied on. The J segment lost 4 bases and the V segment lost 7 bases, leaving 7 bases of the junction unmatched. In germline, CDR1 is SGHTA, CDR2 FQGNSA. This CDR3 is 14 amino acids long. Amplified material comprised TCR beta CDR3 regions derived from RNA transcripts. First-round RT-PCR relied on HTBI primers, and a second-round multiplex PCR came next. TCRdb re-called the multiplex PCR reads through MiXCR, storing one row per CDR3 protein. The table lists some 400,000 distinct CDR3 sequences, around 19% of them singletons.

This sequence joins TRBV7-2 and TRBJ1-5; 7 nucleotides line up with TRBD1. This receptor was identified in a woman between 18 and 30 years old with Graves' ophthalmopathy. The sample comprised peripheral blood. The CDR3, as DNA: TGTGCCAGCACCTCAGGGGGGCCTAATCAGCCCCAGCATTTT. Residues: CASTSGGPNQPQHF.